Here is one T cell receptor (beta chain) with its context. Its specificity is not known. The entry originates in a study of CD8+ T cells in alopecia areata. The sequencing template was cDNA reverse transcribed from extracted RNA. Assay used: immunoSEQ multiplex PCR; TCRdb lists only in-frame clones, some missing. The repertoire includes some 3,500 clones, approximately 70% of them detected once, and around 9.7% sits in the top ten. The treatment denotes: oral pan-JAK inhibitor, 5-10 mg twice daily. Punch biopsies of lesional scalp, plus peripheral blood, were taken from alopecia areata patients. Overall study findings and caveats: Numerous expanded lesional clones remained in scalp and blood during tofacitinib.

This sequence originates from a human donor with alopecia areata. This specimen consisted of skin, obtained at week 24, from a patient treated with tofacitinib.

This CDR3 reads CASSKGTWFYGYTF. CDR3 sequence (DNA): TGTGCCAGCAGTAAGGGGACATGGTTCTATGGCTACACCTTC. The V call is TRBV6-9, the J call TRBJ1-2; a possible D gene is TRBD1 (6 bases). The CDR3 is 14 residues long. Germline CDR1 is MNHGY and CDR2 is SVAAGI. With 5 bases removed from V and 4 bases from J, the gap between germline ends came to 14 bases.